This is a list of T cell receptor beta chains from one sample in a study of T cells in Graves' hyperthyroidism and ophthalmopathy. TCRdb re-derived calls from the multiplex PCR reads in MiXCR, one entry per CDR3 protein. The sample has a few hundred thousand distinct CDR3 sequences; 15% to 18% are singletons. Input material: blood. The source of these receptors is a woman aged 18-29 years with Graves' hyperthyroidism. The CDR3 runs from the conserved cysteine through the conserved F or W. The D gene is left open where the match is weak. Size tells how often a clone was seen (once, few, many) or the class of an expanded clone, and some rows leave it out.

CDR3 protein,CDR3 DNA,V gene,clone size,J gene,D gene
CATSTYRINEQYF,TGTGCCACCAGCACGTACAGGATTAACGAGCAGTACTTC,TRBV15,many,TRBJ2-7,-
CSARDQLDYNEQFF,TGCAGTGCTAGAGATCAACTCGACTACAATGAGCAGTTCTTC,TRBV20-1,many,TRBJ2-1,-
CASSVRELGTDTQYF,TGTGCCAGCAGCGTTCGGGAGCTCGGCACAGATACGCAGTATTTT,TRBV7-8,-,TRBJ2-3,-
CASSIAGGGGQPQHF,TGTGCCAGTAGTATAGCAGGGGGCGGTGGTCAGCCCCAGCATTTT,TRBV19,-,TRBJ1-5,TRBD1
CASSDSGGGHTDTQYF,TGTGCCAGCAGTGACTCGGGCGGGGGGCACACAGATACGCAGTATTTT,TRBV6-4,many,TRBJ2-3,TRBD2
CASSPKRGYEQYF,TGTGCCAGCAGTCCTAAAAGGGGCTACGAGCAGTACTTC,TRBV12-3/TRBV12-4,many,TRBJ2-7,-
CATSVGENTEAFF,TGTGCCACCAGTGTGGGGGAGAACACTGAAGCTTTCTTT,TRBV24-1,many,TRBJ1-1,-
CASSYSQRGQFF,TGTGCCAGCAGTTACTCGCAGCGAGGGCAGTTCTTC,TRBV6-5,-,TRBJ2-1,-
CASSNERGTEAFF,TGTGCCAGTAGTAACGAGAGGGGGACTGAAGCTTTCTTT,TRBV19,many,TRBJ1-1,-
CAYQAGATRLNTIYF,TGTGCTTATCAGGCGGGGGCAACCCGGTTGAACACCATATATTTT,TRBV7-9,many,TRBJ1-3,-
CASSLAGEAANYGYTF,TGCGCCAGCAGCTTGGCCGGGGAGGCCGCTAACTATGGCTACACCTTC,TRBV5-1,many,TRBJ1-2,-
CSATDRGYSPLHF,TGCAGTGCTACTGACAGGGGGTATTCACCCCTCCACTTT,TRBV20-1,many,TRBJ1-6,TRBD1
CASIGETPIGYNEQFF,TGTGCCAGCATAGGTGAGACCCCCATCGGTTACAATGAGCAGTTCTTC,TRBV13,-,TRBJ2-1,-
CASSLINGAGGDTQYF,TGTGCCAGCAGCTTAATCAACGGAGCGGGGGGAGATACGCAGTATTTT,TRBV7-8,many,TRBJ2-3,TRBD2
CASSFQSGFGYTF,TGTGCCAGCAGCTTTCAATCAGGGTTCGGCTACACCTTC,TRBV5-6,many,TRBJ1-2,-
CASSQDAGQAFYGYTF,TGCGCCAGCAGCCAAGATGCGGGACAGGCCTTCTATGGCTACACCTTC,TRBV4-1,many,TRBJ1-2,TRBD1
CASSERENTEAFF,TGTGCCAGCAGTGAACGGGAGAACACTGAAGCTTTCTTT,TRBV6-1,many,TRBJ1-1,-
CASSQAGEDTEAFF,TGTGCCAGCAGCCAAGCCGGAGAGGACACTGAAGCTTTCTTT,TRBV3-1,few,TRBJ1-1,-
CASRDRGMGEQYF,TGTGCCAGCAGGGACAGGGGGATGGGGGAGCAGTACTTC,TRBV27,-,TRBJ2-7,TRBD1
CASSTSGTEVGELFF,TGTGCCAGCAGCACGTCCGGGACAGAGGTCGGGGAGCTGTTTTTT,TRBV7-3,-,TRBJ2-2,TRBD1
CASSLYRTAPNEKLFF,TGCGCCAGCAGCTTGTATCGGACAGCCCCTAATGAAAAACTGTTTTTT,TRBV5-1,-,TRBJ1-4,-
CSARDYTTGGTGELFF,TGCAGTGCTAGAGATTATACGACAGGCGGCACCGGGGAGCTGTTTTTT,TRBV20-1,-,TRBJ2-2,-
CASSLEADNNSPLHF,TGCGCCAGCAGCTTGGAGGCAGATAATAATTCACCCCTCCACTTT,TRBV5-1,few,TRBJ1-6,-